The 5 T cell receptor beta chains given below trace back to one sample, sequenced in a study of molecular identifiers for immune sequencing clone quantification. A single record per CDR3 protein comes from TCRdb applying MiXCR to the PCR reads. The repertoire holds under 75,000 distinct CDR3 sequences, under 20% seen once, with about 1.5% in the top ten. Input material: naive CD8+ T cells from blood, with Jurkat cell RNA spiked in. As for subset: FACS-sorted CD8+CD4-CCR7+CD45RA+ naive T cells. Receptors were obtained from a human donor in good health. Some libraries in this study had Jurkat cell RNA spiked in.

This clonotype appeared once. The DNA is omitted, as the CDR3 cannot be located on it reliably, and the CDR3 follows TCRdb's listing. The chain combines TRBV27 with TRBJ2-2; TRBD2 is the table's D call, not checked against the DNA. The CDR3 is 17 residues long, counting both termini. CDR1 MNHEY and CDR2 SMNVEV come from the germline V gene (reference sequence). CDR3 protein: CASSRGLAGKNTGSCFF.

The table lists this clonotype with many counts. In DNA form, the CDR3 reads TGTGCCAGCAGTTCGCCTCAGGGGAAAGAGACCCAGTACTTC. It encodes CASSSPQGKETQYF. The chain combines TRBV12-3 or TRBV12-4 with TRBJ2-5; D is perhaps TRBD1 (6 bases). This CDR3 spans 14 amino acids. The V end lost 4 bases, the J end lost 3 bases, and 12 bases lay between the germline ends.

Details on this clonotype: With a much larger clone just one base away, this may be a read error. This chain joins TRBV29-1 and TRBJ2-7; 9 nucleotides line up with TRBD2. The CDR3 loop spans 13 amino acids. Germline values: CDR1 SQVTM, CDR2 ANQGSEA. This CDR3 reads CSVAGGHSYGQYF. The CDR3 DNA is TGCAGCGTAGCGGGAGGCCACTCCTACGGGCAGTACTTC.

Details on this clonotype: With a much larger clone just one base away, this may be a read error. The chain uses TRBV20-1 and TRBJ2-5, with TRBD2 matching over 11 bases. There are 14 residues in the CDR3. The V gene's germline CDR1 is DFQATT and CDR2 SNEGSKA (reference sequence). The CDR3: CSARTSGAQETRYF. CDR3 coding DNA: TGCAGTGCTAGGACTAGCGGGGCCCAAGAGACCCGGTACTTC.

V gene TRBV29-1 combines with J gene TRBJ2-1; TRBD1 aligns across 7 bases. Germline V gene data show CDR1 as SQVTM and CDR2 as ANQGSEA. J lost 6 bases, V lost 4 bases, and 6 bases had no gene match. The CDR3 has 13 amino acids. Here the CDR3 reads CSVVGGLFNEQFF. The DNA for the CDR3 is TGCAGCGTTGTAGGGGGCTTATTCAATGAGCAGTTCTTC.